Sequencing of this T cell receptor (beta chain) was carried out in a study of blood T cell repertoires in COVID-19. Libraries were prepared by immunoSEQ multiplex PCR; TCRdb keeps only in-frame clonotypes and omits some of them. The sample lists approximately 220,000 clones; around 85% were seen once. Between the trimmed V and J ends, which lost 0 bases and 5 bases, there was a span of 8 bases. The CDR3 extends over 15 amino acids. The germline V gene encodes CDR1 MNHNY and CDR2 SVGAGI (reference sequence). The V call is TRBV6-6, the J call TRBJ1-6; the D gene is possibly TRBD1 (5 bases). The sequencing input was peripheral blood. The receptor comes from a woman of 80 years or more with acute or convalescent COVID-19. The chain's CDR3 is CASSYSRGDNSPLHF. In nucleotides, the CDR3 is TGTGCCAGCAGTTACTCAAGGGGCGATAATTCACCCCTCCACTTT.